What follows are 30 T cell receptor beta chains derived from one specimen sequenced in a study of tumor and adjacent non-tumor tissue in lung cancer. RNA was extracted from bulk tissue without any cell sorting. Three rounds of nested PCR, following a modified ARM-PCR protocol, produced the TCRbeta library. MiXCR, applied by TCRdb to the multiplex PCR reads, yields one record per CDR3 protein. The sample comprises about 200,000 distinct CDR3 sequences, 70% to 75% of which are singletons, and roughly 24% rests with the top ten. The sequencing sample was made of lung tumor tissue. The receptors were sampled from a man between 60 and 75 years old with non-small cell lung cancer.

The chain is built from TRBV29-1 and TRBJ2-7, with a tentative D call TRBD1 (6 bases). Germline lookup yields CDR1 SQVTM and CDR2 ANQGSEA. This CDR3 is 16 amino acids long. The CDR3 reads CSVQTRRGGDEDEQYF. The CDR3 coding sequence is TGCAGTGTTCAAACCCGGAGAGGGGGTGATGAAGACGAGCAGTACTTC.

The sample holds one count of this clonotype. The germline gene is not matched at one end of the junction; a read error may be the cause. DNA of the CDR3: TGTGCCAGCAGTTACTCAGGGCCCGACAGTCTAGGCAATCAGCCCCTGCATTTT. This translates into CASSYSGPDSLGNQPLHF. This chain connects TRBV6-2 or TRBV6-3 to TRBJ1-5, with D maybe TRBD1 (5 bases). Germline lookup yields CDR1 MNHEY and CDR2 SVGEGT. This CDR3 comprises 18 residues.

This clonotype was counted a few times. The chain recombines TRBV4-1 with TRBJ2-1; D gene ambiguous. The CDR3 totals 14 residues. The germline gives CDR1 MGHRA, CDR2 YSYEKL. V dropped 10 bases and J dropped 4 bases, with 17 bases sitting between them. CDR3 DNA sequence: TGCGCCATCAGTCAAGAGGTCTTATACAATGAGCAGTTCTTC. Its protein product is CAISQEVLYNEQFF.

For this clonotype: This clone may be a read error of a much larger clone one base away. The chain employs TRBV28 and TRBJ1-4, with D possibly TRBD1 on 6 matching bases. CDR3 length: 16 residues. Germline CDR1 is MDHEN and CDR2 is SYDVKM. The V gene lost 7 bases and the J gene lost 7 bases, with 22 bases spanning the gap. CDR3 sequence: CASNSPAGARGEKLFF. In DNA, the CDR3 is TGTGCCAGCAATTCCCCCGCGGGGGCGCGGGGTGAAAAACTGTTTTTT. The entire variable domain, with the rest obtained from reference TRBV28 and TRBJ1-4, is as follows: DVKVTQSSRYLVKRTGEKVFLECVQDMDHENMFWYRQDPGLGLRLIYFSYDVKMKEKGDIPEGYSVSREKKERFSLILESASTNQTSMYLCASNSPAGARGEKLFFGSGTQLSVL.

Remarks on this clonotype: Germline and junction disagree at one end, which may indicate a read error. The CDR3 region is CASSLAGQGKALF. DNA of the CDR3: TGTGCCAGCAGCTTAGCCGGGCAGGGTAAAGCTCTCTTT. J is TRBJ1-1 and V is TRBV7-8, with TRBD1 as a possible D gene (5 bases). The CDR3 has 13 residues. Germline V gives CDR1 SGHVS, CDR2 FQNEAQ.

The CDR3 nucleotides read TGCGCCAGCAGCCAACTAGGGAGGCTAGAAGCTTTCTTT. Translation: CASSQLGRLEAFF. J is TRBJ1-1 and V is TRBV5-1, with D hard to call. This CDR3 spans 13 amino acids. V was pared by 4 bases and J by 8 bases, with 15 bases between. The germline V gene has CDR1 SGHRS and CDR2 YFSETQ.

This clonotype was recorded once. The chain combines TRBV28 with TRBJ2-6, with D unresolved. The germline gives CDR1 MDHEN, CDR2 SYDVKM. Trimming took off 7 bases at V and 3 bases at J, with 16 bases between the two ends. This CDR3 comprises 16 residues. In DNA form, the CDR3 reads TGTGCCAGCAACCCTAATTTGGGTCTTGGGGCCAACGTCCTGACTTTC. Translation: CASNPNLGLGANVLTF.

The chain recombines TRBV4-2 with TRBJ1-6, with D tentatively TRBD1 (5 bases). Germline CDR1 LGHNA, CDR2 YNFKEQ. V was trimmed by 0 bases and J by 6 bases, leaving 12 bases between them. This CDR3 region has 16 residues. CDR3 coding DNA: TGTGCCAGCAGCCAAGATTCGACGGGACCTAATTCACCCCTCCACTTT. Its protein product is CASSQDSTGPNSPLHF.

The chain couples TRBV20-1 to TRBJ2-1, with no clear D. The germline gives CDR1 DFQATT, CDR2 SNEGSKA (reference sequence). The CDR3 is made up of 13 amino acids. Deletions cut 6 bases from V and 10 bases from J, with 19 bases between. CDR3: CSASTTPEYEQFF. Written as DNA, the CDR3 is TGCAGTGCCAGCACAACCCCCGAGTACGAGCAGTTCTTC.

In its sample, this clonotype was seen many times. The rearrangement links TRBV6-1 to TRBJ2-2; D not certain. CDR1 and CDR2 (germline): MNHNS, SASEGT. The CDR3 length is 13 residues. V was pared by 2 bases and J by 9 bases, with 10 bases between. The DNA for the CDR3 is TGTGCCAGCAGTGAAAGTATTAGCTGGGAGCTGTTTTTT. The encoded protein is CASSESISWELFF.

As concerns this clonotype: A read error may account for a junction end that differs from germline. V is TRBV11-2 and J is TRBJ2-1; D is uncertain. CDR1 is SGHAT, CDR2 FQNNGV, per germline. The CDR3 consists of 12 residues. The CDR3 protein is CGSSAFYNEQSF. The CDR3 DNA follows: TGTGGCAGCTCTGCATTTTACAATGAGCAGTCCTTC. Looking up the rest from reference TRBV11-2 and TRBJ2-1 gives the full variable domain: EAGVAQSPRYKIIEKRQSVAFWCNPISGHATLYWYQQILGQGPKLLIQFQNNGVVDDSQLPKDRFSAERLKGVDSTLKIQPAKLEDSAVYLCGSSAFYNEQSFGPGTRLTVL.

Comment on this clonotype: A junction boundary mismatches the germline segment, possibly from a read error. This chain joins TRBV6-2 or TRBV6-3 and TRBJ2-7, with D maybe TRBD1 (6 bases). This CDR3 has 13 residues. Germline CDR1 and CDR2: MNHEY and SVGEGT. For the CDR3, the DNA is TGTGCCACCCCGGAGGACAGTACCTATGAGCAGTACTTC. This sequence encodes CATPEDSTYEQYF.

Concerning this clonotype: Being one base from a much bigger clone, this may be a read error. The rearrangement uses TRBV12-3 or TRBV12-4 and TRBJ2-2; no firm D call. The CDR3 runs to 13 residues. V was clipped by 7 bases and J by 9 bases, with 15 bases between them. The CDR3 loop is CASIPSGYRELFF. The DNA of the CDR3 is TGTGCCAGCATCCCAAGTGGGTACCGGGAGCTGTTTTTT.

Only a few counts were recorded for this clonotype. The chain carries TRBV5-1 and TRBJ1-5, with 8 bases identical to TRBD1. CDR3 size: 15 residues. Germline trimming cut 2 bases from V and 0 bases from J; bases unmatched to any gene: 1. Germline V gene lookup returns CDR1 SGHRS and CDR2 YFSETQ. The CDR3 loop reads CASSLGTGSNQPQHF. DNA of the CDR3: TGCGCCAGCAGCTTAGGGACAGGTAGCAATCAGCCCCAGCATTTT.

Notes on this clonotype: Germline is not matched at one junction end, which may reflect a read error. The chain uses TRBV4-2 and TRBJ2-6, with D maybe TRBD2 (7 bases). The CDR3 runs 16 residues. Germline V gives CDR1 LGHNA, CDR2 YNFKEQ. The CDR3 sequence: CASSQDGGAGANALTF. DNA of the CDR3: TGTGCCAGCAGCCAAGATGGGGGGGCTGGGGCCAACGCCCTGACTTTC.

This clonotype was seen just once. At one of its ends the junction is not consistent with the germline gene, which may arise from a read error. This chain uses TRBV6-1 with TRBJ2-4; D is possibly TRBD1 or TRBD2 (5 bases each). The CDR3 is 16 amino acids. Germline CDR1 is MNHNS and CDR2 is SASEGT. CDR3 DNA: TGTGCCTGCAGTTCCCCGGGACCGGGATGGGAAAACATTCAGTACTTC. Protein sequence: CACSSPGPGWENIQYF.

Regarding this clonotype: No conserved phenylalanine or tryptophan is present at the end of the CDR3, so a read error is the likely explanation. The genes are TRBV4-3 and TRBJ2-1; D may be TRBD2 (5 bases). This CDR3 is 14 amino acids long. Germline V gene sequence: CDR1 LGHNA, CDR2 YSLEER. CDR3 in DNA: TGCGCCAGCACCCAAGAGGGCTCCTACAATGAGCAGTTCATC. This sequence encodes CASTQEGSYNEQFI.

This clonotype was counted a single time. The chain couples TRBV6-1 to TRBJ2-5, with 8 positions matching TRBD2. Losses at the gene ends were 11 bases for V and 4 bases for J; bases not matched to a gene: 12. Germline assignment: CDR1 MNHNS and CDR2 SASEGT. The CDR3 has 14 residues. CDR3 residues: CAGGGTSQGETQYF. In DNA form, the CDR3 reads TGTGCCGGCGGGGGGACCTCCCAGGGAGAGACCCAGTACTTC.

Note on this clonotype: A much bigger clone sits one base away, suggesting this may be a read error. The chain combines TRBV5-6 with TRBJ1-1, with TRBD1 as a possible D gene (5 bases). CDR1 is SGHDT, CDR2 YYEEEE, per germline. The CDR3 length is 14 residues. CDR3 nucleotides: TGTGACAGCAGCTACCGGGACGGGGGAGCTGAAGCTTTCTTT. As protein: CDSSYRDGGAEAFF.

In DNA form, the CDR3 reads TGTGACAGTAGTTTTTGGTTCTCAAACACTGAAGCTTTCTTT. Encoded protein: CDSSFWFSNTEAFF. The rearrangement links TRBV12-3 or TRBV12-4 to TRBJ1-1; D uncertain. CDR3 length: 14 amino acids.

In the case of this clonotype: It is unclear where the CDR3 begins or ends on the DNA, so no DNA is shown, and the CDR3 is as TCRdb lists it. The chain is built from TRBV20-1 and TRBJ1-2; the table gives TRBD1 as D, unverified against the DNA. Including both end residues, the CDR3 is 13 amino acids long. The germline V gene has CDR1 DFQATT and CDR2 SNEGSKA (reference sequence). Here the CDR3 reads CSAIDRGDYGCTF.

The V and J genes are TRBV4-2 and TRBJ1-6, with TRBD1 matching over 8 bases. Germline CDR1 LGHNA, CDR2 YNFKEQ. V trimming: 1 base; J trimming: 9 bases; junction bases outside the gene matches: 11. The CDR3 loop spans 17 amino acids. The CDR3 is CASSQGAGTGKGSPLHF. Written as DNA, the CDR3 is TGTGCCAGCAGCCAAGGTGCCGGGACAGGTAAAGGTTCACCCCTCCACTTT.

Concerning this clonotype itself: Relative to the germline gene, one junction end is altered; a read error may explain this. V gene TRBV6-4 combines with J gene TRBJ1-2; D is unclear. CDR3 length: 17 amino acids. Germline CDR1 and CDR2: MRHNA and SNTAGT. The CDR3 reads CARSDSSVKGEHYGYTF. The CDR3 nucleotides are TGTGCCAGAAGTGACTCGAGTGTGAAGGGAGAGCACTATGGCTACACCTTC.

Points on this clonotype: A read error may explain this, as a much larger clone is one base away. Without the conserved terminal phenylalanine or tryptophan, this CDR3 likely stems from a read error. The CDR3 protein is CASSRGSQPQHL. The CDR3 DNA reads as TGTGCCAGCAGCAGGGGAAGTCAGCCCCAGCATTTA. J is TRBJ1-5 and V is TRBV6-5; D possibly corresponds to TRBD1 (6 bases). CDR1 MNHEY and CDR2 SVGAGI come from the germline V gene. CDR3 length: 12 residues. The V end lost 6 bases, the J end lost 6 bases, and 9 bases lay between the germline ends.

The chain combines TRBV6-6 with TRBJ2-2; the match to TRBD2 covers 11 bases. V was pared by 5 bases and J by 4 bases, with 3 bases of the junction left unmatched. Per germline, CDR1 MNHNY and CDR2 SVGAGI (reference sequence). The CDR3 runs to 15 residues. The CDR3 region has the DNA TGTGCCAGCAGTCATAGCGGGGGGGCCACCGGGGAGCTGTTTTTT. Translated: CASSHSGGATGELFF.

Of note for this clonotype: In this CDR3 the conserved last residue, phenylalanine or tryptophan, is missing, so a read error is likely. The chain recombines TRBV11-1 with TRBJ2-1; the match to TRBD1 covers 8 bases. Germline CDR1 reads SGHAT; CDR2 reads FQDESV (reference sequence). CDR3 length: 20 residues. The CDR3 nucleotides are TGTGCCAGCGGCTTAGCTTGGGGCAGGGGGCTTAGTAGCTCCTACAATGAGCAGTTCTTA. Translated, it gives CASGLAWGRGLSSSYNEQFL.

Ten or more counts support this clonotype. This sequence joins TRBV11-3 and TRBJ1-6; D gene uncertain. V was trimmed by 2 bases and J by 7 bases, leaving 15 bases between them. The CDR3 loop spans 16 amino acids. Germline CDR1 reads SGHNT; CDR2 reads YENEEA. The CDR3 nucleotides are TGTGCCAGCAGCTTACTACAGACGGACGGCAATTCACCCCTCCACTTT. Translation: CASSLLQTDGNSPLHF.

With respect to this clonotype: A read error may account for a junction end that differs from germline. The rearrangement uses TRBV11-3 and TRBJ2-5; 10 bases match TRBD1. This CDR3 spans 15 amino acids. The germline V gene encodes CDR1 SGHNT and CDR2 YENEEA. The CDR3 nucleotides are TGTGCCAGCAGCATCGACAGGGGGCGTTCAGAGACCCAGTCCTTC. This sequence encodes CASSIDRGRSETQSF.

In DNA form, the CDR3 reads TGCGCCAGCAGTCACCGTGTGGCTCTCGGGAACTATGGCTACACCTTC. Translation gives CASSHRVALGNYGYTF. This sequence joins TRBV4-3 and TRBJ1-2; no firm D call. CDR1 is LGHNA and CDR2 is YSLEER in the germline V gene. This CDR3 is built from 16 residues. V was clipped by 6 bases and J by 2 bases, with 19 bases between them.

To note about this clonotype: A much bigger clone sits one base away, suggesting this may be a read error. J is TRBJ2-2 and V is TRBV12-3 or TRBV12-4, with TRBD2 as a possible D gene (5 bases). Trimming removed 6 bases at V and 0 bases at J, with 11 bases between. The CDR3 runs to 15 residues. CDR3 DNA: TGTGCCAGCAGCTTGGAACTAGCGAACACCGGGGAGCTGTTTTTT. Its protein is CASSLELANTGELFF.